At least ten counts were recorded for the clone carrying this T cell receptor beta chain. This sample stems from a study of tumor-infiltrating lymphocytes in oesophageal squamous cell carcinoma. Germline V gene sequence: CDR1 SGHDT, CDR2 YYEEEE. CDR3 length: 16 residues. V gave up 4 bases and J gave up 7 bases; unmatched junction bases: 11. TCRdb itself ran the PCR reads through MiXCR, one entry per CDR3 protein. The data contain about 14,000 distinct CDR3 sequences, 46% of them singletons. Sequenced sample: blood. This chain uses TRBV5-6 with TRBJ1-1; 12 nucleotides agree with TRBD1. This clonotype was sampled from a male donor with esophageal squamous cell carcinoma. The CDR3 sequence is CASSQGQGARRGEAFF. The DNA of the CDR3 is TGTGCCAGCAGCCAGGGACAGGGGGCGCGAAGAGGTGAAGCTTTCTTT.